These T cell receptor beta chains were read from a single sample in a study of CD8 T cells in ankylosing spondylitis. A single record per CDR3 protein comes from TCRdb applying MiXCR to the 5' RACE reads. The data hold roughly 120,000 distinct CDR3 sequences, with roughly an eighth observed a single time. The material sequenced was blood, either unsorted or a sorted T cell fraction (not recorded which). These receptors were taken from a female donor with ankylosing spondylitis or in good health (not recorded which). The CDR3 runs from the conserved cysteine through the conserved F or W. The order of the fields is clone size, J gene, D gene, V gene, CDR3 protein, CDR3 DNA. D genes are given only for firm matches. Expanded clones are given a class, and other clones once, few, many or no size at all.

>.|TRBJ1-1|TRBD1|TRBV5-1
CASSTGVRTEAFF
TGCGCCAGCAGCACAGGGGTACGCACTGAAGCTTTCTTT
>many|TRBJ1-1|.|TRBV20-1
CSASAPGSNTEAFF
TGCAGTGCTAGTGCCCCAGGATCGAACACTGAAGCTTTCTTT
>many|TRBJ2-5|.|TRBV29-1
CSVARGVQETQYF
TGCAGCGTTGCCAGGGGGGTCCAAGAGACCCAGTACTTC
>many|TRBJ2-1|TRBD2|TRBV29-1
CSVGGGYNEQFF
TGCAGCGTTGGCGGGGGCTACAATGAGCAGTTCTTC
>.|TRBJ2-5|.|TRBV11-2
CASSRRDKQETQYF
TGTGCCAGCAGTCGCCGGGACAAACAAGAGACCCAGTACTTC
>many|TRBJ2-1|.|TRBV20-1
CSAPGYGSSYNEQFF
TGCAGTGCCCCGGGGTACGGGAGCTCCTACAATGAGCAGTTCTTC
>few|TRBJ2-2|.|TRBV12-3/TRBV12-4
CASRGTLSGELFF
TGTGCCAGCAGGGGGACACTCTCCGGGGAGCTGTTTTTT
>few|TRBJ2-1|TRBD2|TRBV6-1
CASRGNLAGGYNEQFF
TGTGCCAGCAGGGGAAATTTAGCGGGGGGGTACAATGAGCAGTTCTTC
>few|TRBJ1-4|.|TRBV5-1
CASSFWSPPQDKLFF
TGCGCCAGCAGCTTTTGGTCCCCCCCCCAAGACAAACTGTTTTTT
>many|TRBJ2-2|.|TRBV7-2
CASSLEGIATGELFF
TGTGCCAGCAGCTTGGAGGGAATAGCGACCGGGGAGCTGTTTTTT
>many|TRBJ2-7|.|TRBV7-6
CASSRSPGLYEQYF
TGTGCCAGCAGCAGAAGCCCGGGCCTTTACGAGCAGTACTTC
>few|TRBJ2-3|TRBD2|TRBV6-2/TRBV6-3
CASSSQGLAGPTSSQSSTDTQYF
TGTGCCAGCAGTTCCCAGGGACTAGCGGGACCGACATCATCCCAGTCTAGCACAGATACGCAGTATTTT
>few|TRBJ2-2|TRBD1|TRBV12-3/TRBV12-4
CASRPNRGTGELFF
TGTGCCAGCAGGCCTAACAGGGGCACCGGGGAGCTGTTTTTT
>.|TRBJ2-5|TRBD1|TRBV7-2
CASSSVSRDRGQETQYF
TGTGCCAGCAGCAGCGTAAGCCGGGACAGGGGGCAAGAGACCCAGTACTTC
>many|TRBJ1-6|TRBD1|TRBV5-1
CASTKDRGVSPLHF
TGCGCCAGCACAAAAGACAGGGGAGTTTCACCCCTCCACTTT
>many|TRBJ1-1|.|TRBV29-1
CSVAGEGGGDTEAFF
TGCAGCGTAGCAGGGGAAGGGGGTGGGGACACTGAAGCTTTCTTT
>once|TRBJ2-4|.|TRBV5-1
CASSEGFYTGIQYF
TGCGCCAGCAGCGAAGGGTTCTACACGGGCATTCAGTACTTC
>many|TRBJ2-1|TRBD1|TRBV6-5
CASSYAVGTGGYYEQFF
TGTGCCAGCAGTTACGCAGTGGGGACAGGGGGTTATTATGAGCAGTTCTTC
>.|TRBJ2-1|.|TRBV19
CASSIDPEFEQFF
TGTGCCAGTAGTATAGATCCGGAATTTGAGCAGTTCTTC
>.|TRBJ2-5|.|TRBV15
CATSRDSRQPKQETQYF
TGTGCCACCAGCAGAGATAGTAGGCAGCCCAAACAAGAGACCCAGTACTTC
>many|TRBJ2-1|.|TRBV3-1
CASSQTRTTSYNEQFF
TGTGCCAGCAGCCAAACTCGGACAACCTCCTACAATGAGCAGTTCTTC
>many|TRBJ2-7|.|TRBV7-6
CASSTGSAYEQYF
TGTGCCAGCAGCACCGGGAGCGCCTACGAGCAGTACTTC
>once|TRBJ2-1|.|TRBV15
CATSRTGTGDNEQFF
TGTGCCACCAGCAGAACCGGGACGGGTGACAATGAGCAGTTCTTC
>.|TRBJ2-5|TRBD2|TRBV29-1
CSVRLAAERETQYF
TGCAGCGTCAGACTAGCGGCTGAGAGGGAGACCCAGTACTTC
>many|TRBJ2-7|.|TRBV28
CASSFGSPYEQYF
TGTGCCAGCAGTTTTGGGTCCCCCTACGAGCAGTACTTC
>many|TRBJ2-7|.|TRBV5-1
CASSQTDGSYEQYF
TGCGCCAGCAGCCAGACGGACGGCTCCTACGAGCAGTACTTC
>.|TRBJ2-3|TRBD1|TRBV5-1
CASRTRDRETGRRGDTQYF
TGCGCCAGCAGGACCCGAGACAGGGAGACAGGGAGAAGAGGAGATACGCAGTATTTT
>.|TRBJ2-7|.|TRBV20-1
CSANRDGYEQYF
TGCAGTGCTAACCGGGACGGCTACGAGCAGTACTTC
>many|TRBJ2-1|TRBD2|TRBV5-6
CASSTRTSGSNEQFF
TGTGCCAGCAGCACAAGGACTAGCGGGAGCAATGAGCAGTTCTTC
>few|TRBJ1-1|.|TRBV28
CASLGRGEAFF
TGTGCCAGCTTAGGACGGGGTGAAGCTTTCTTT
>many|TRBJ1-5|.|TRBV6-1
CASSPTNSNQPQHF
TGTGCCAGCAGTCCTACTAATAGCAATCAGCCCCAGCATTTT
>.|TRBJ1-2|.|TRBV9
CASTLGGEDTYGYTF
TGTGCCAGCACTCTAGGGGGGGAAGATACATATGGCTACACCTTC
>many|TRBJ1-1|TRBD1|TRBV6-1
CASSEGTGTEAFF
TGTGCCAGCAGTGAAGGGACAGGGACTGAAGCTTTCTTT
>.|TRBJ2-7|TRBD2|TRBV29-1
CSVRGLVGGETYEQYF
TGCAGCGTCAGGGGACTAGTAGGGGGTGAAACCTACGAGCAGTACTTC
>many|TRBJ1-1|.|TRBV6-6
CASTEGSGIAFF
TGTGCCAGCACCGAGGGGTCCGGGATAGCTTTCTTT
>few|TRBJ2-1|.|TRBV24-1
CATGTAGSPAGNEQFF
TGTGCCACCGGCACTGCCGGGTCCCCAGCCGGCAATGAGCAGTTCTTC
>few|TRBJ2-2|.|TRBV18
CASSPEAVTGELFF
TGTGCCAGCTCACCAGAGGCAGTCACCGGGGAGCTGTTTTTT
>.|TRBJ1-2|.|TRBV29-1
CSVYRQIYGYTF
TGCAGCGTCTACAGGCAAATCTATGGCTACACCTTC
>many|TRBJ2-3|.|TRBV6-5
CASSYSTESTDTQYF
TGTGCCAGCAGTTACTCGACAGAGAGCACAGATACGCAGTATTTT
>.|TRBJ2-1|TRBD2|TRBV25-1
CASSEQRETRLGNEQFF
TGTGCCAGCAGTGAGCAGCGGGAGACCCGGTTGGGAAATGAGCAGTTCTTC
>few|TRBJ2-5|.|TRBV12-3/TRBV12-4
CASSFTDQETQYF
TGTGCCAGCAGTTTCACAGACCAAGAGACCCAGTACTTC
>few|TRBJ1-5|TRBD1|TRBV6-1
CASRQGAGNQPQHF
TGTGCCAGCAGACAGGGGGCTGGCAATCAGCCCCAGCATTTT
>many|TRBJ2-1|.|TRBV29-1
CSVAPGSYNEQFF
TGCAGCGTTGCTCCGGGGTCTTACAATGAGCAGTTCTTC
>.|TRBJ1-1|.|TRBV29-1
CGVEGENTEAFF
TGCGGCGTTGAAGGGGAGAACACTGAAGCCTTCTTT
>many|TRBJ2-3|.|TRBV28
CASFQDVGDTQYF
TGTGCCAGCTTTCAGGATGTTGGCGATACGCAGTATTTT
>many|TRBJ1-5|.|TRBV5-1
CASSPGSNQPQHF
TGCGCCAGCAGCCCCGGTAGCAATCAGCCCCAGCATTTT
>.|TRBJ2-1|.|TRBV20-1
CSARWRVGYNEQFF
TGCAGTGCTAGGTGGAGGGTGGGCTACAATGAGCAGTTCTTC
>few|TRBJ2-2|.|TRBV20-1
CSARVMGRPNTGELFF
TGCAGTGCTAGGGTGATGGGCCGGCCGAACACCGGGGAGCTGTTTTTT
>.|TRBJ1-5|.|TRBV7-2
CASSLYGTPNQPQHF
TGTGCCAGCAGCTTATACGGGACACCGAATCAGCCCCAGCATTTT
>.|TRBJ1-5|TRBD1|TRBV6-5
CASSYSWTGLGNQPQHF
TGTGCCAGCAGTTACTCGTGGACAGGGCTCGGCAATCAGCCCCAGCATTTT
>many|TRBJ1-4|TRBD1|TRBV29-1
CSVVTGVEKLFF
TGCAGCGTGGTGACAGGGGTCGAAAAACTGTTTTTT